A selection of T cell receptor beta chains follows, all from one sample in a study of CD8 T cells in Susac syndrome. Each CDR3 protein gets one entry after TCRdb re-called the immunoSEQ multiplex PCR reads with MiXCR. The sample carries some 180,000 distinct CDR3 sequences, roughly nine tenths recorded once. Sequenced material: CD4+ T cells from PBMCs. These receptors all stem from a human donor with Susac syndrome. Each CDR3 is given with its conserved first and last residue. Fields, in order: V gene, D gene, clone size, J gene, CDR3 DNA, CDR3 protein. D genes are given only for firm matches. Clone size is stated in some rows and not others, as once, few, many or a class when expanded.

>TRBV30|TRBD2|once|TRBJ2-2
TGTGCCTGGGGCGGGGGGGCAAACACCGGGGAGCTGTTTTTT
CAWGGGANTGELFF
>TRBV5-6|.|.|TRBJ2-2
TGTGCCAGCAGCTTGGGACTAGTTCGACGTACCGGGGAGCTGTTTTTT
CASSLGLVRRTGELFF
>TRBV7-3|TRBD2|.|TRBJ2-5
TGTGCCAGCAGCAAAGGACTAGGCGAGACCCAGTACTTC
CASSKGLGETQYF
>TRBV11-1|.|.|TRBJ2-7
TGTGCCAGCAGCGCACAGGAGACCTCTGGGGAGCAGTACTTC
CASSAQETSGEQYF
>TRBV5-4|TRBD2|.|TRBJ2-1
TGTGCCAGCAGCAAAGCGGGACTAGCGGGAAGTGAGCAGTTCTTC
CASSKAGLAGSEQFF
>TRBV2|.|once|TRBJ2-1
TGTGCCAGCGAGGTAGCAGGGAACAATGAGCAGTTCTTC
CASEVAGNNEQFF
>TRBV28|.|.|TRBJ2-7
TGTGCCAGCAGTTTACCTCTCTACGAGCAGTACTTC
CASSLPLYEQYF
>TRBV29-1|.|once|TRBJ2-3
TGCAGCGTTGTGGGGGATGGAGATACGCAGTATTTT
CSVVGDGDTQYF
>TRBV9|.|.|TRBJ2-2
TGTGCCAGCAGCGACAATCCGGTCACCGGGGAGCTGTTTTTT
CASSDNPVTGELFF
>TRBV6-5|.|.|TRBJ1-2
TGTGCCGGCAGCCCCACAGCTTCCTATGGCTACACCTTC
CAGSPTASYGYTF
>TRBV20-1|.|.|TRBJ1-2
TGCAGTGCACAACAGGGTGGTGGCTACACCTTC
CSAQQGGGYTF
>TRBV18|.|.|TRBJ1-1
TGTGCCAGCTCACAGGACAGTTCGAACACTGAAGCTTTCTTT
CASSQDSSNTEAFF
>TRBV5-1|TRBD2|.|TRBJ2-7
TGCGCCAGCAGTTTCTCTAGCGGGAGTAGGATCGAGCAGTACTTC
CASSFSSGSRIEQYF
>TRBV15|.|few|TRBJ1-1
TGTGCCACCAGCAGGACCACCGAGATTGAAGCTTTCTTT
CATSRTTEIEAFF
>TRBV20-1|.|.|TRBJ2-1
TGCAGTGCTAGAGACCCCGGGACCAGAAATGAGCAGTTCTTC
CSARDPGTRNEQFF
>TRBV5-1|TRBD1|.|TRBJ2-5
TGCGCCAGCAGCTTGGATGGGACAGGGAGAGAGACCCAGTACTTC
CASSLDGTGRETQYF
>TRBV11-1|.|once|TRBJ1-3
TGTGCCAGCAGCTTCTTCCGTGGCGGAGAGGCTAAAGGGTCTGGAAACACCATATATTTT
CASSFFRGGEAKGSGNTIYF
>TRBV9|.|.|TRBJ2-1
TGTGCCAGCAGCGGGGGTACTAGCCCGAATGAGCAGTTCTTC
CASSGGTSPNEQFF
>TRBV20-1|.|.|TRBJ2-2
TGCAGTGCTAGAGACCCCGGGACTGCGAACACCGGGGAGCTGTTTTTT
CSARDPGTANTGELFF